This T cell receptor (beta chain) was obtained from a study of cytomegalovirus exposure and HLA in healthy donors. In the PCR, 60 Vbeta and 13 Jbeta primers were used. Clones were read by immunoSEQ multiplex PCR, and TCRdb kept only the in-frame ones, dropping some. The repertoire holds about 190,000 clones, roughly four fifths seen once, with about 2% in the top ten. CDR3 size: 17 residues. After removal of 9 bases from V and 2 bases from J, the junction contained 9 bases not matched to a gene. In germline, CDR1 is SNHLY, CDR2 FYNNEI. Sequencing was carried out using PBMCs. The sequence was collected from a woman between 18 and 29 years old in good health and CMV-seropositive. This chain connects TRBV2 to TRBJ1-6; 11 bases map to TRBD1. The CDR3 bases are TGTGCCAGTCGGACAGGGGGCTCAAGCGCCTATAATTCACCCCTCCACTTT. It codes for CASRTGGSSAYNSPLHF.